One and the same sample provided the 31 T cell receptor beta chains below, sequenced in a study of T cell responses to AZD1222 COVID-19 vaccine. The repertoire was sequenced with immunoSEQ multiplex PCR; TCRdb's copy has only in-frame clones and lacks some. There are some 120,000 clones in the sample; 85% to 90% occur only once, and around 10% lies in the top ten. Sequenced material: peripheral blood, taken on day 0 of MenACWY control vaccination. Receptors originate from an adult in good health.

J is TRBJ1-4 and V is TRBV6-5, with D hard to call. This CDR3 spans 13 amino acids. V shed 9 bases and J shed 4 bases, with 12 bases lying between them. Germline V lookup: CDR1 MNHEY, CDR2 SVGAGI. CDR3 nucleotide sequence: TGTGCCAGACCGGACGGGCTTAATGAAAAACTGTTTTTT. It yields the protein CARPDGLNEKLFF.

A single count supports this clone. The CDR3 DNA reads as TGTGCCAGCAGCCAAGAAGGGGGGGGCCCCCAGCATTTT. Translating it yields CASSQEGGGPQHF. The chain joins TRBV3-1 (or the pseudogene TRBV3-2) to TRBJ1-5, with D possibly TRBD1 on 6 matching bases. The CDR3 loop spans 13 amino acids. The germline CDR1 and CDR2 sequences are LGHDT and YNNKEL (reference sequence). The ends were cut back, 0 bases at V and 10 bases at J, with 10 bases in the middle.

This chain connects TRBV30 to TRBJ1-2; D may be TRBD1 (6 bases). The CDR3 covers 11 residues. Trimming pared 3 bases from V and 7 bases from J, leaving 9 bases between. The V gene's germline CDR1 is GTSNPN and CDR2 SVGIG (reference sequence). The DNA for the CDR3 is TGTGCCTGGAGGGGGGCGCGTGGCTACACCTTC. Translating gives CAWRGARGYTF.

The V gene is TRBV6-1, the J gene TRBJ2-3; TRBD2 matches 8 bases. The length of the CDR3 is 15 residues. V was clipped by 1 base and J by 3 bases; unmatched bases: 3. Germline-derived CDR1 and CDR2 are MNHNS and SASEGT. The CDR3 DNA reads TGTGCCAGCAGTGAAGATGCGGGAGGTACAGATACGCAGTATTTT. It is translated as CASSEDAGGTDTQYF.

V and J are TRBV3-1 (or the pseudogene TRBV3-2) and TRBJ1-6; D remains ambiguous. This CDR3 spans 15 amino acids. V was clipped by 4 bases and J by 2 bases, with 9 bases between them. Germline-derived CDR1 and CDR2 are LGHDT and YNNKEL (reference sequence). CDR3 nucleotides: TGTGCCAGCAGCCCGACGATCCCCTATAATTCACCCCTCCACTTT. Protein: CASSPTIPYNSPLHF.

The chain couples TRBV19 to TRBJ1-3; D not certain. V was clipped by 0 bases and J by 4 bases, with 10 bases between them. The CDR3 consists of 15 residues. Germline V lookup: CDR1 LNHDA, CDR2 SQIVND (reference sequence). The CDR3 spells CASSIDIGRGNTIYF. CDR3 bases: TGTGCCAGTAGTATAGACATCGGACGCGGAAACACCATATATTTT.

This sequence joins TRBV5-8 and TRBJ2-4; D may be TRBD1 (6 bases). The germline V gene has CDR1 SGHTS and CDR2 YDEGEE. This CDR3 has 18 residues. The germline V and J ends were trimmed by 2 bases and 0 bases, with 18 bases remaining between them. This CDR3 is CASSFMGAVTLAKNIQYF. In DNA form, the CDR3 reads TGTGCCAGCAGCTTTATGGGGGCCGTCACCCTAGCCAAAAACATTCAGTACTTC.

The V and J genes are TRBV11-2 and TRBJ1-2; TRBD1 might be the D (5 bases). CDR1 and CDR2 from the germline V gene are SGHAT and FQNNGV. The CDR3 runs to 15 residues. V was trimmed by 1 base and J by 3 bases, leaving 12 bases between them. The CDR3 loop is CASSLAGTPDYGYTF. The CDR3 bases are TGTGCCAGCAGCTTAGCAGGGACCCCCGACTATGGCTACACCTTC.

This sequence joins TRBV5-1 and TRBJ2-7; perhaps TRBD2 as D (6 bases). The CDR3 is made up of 15 amino acids. Germline-derived CDR1 and CDR2 are SGHRS and YFSETQ. Trimming left V 4 bases short and J 0 bases short, with 14 bases between. The CDR3 DNA reads as TGCGCCAGCAGCGGGACGACTAGGAGCTCCTACGAGCAGTACTTC. Translating gives CASSGTTRSSYEQYF.

CDR3 nucleotide sequence: TGCGCCAGCAGACGCGGGAGGGGGGATGAGCAGTTCTTC. The encoded protein is CASRRGRGDEQFF. The gene calls are TRBV10-2 and TRBJ2-1; 9 bases line up with TRBD2. The V gene's germline CDR1 is WSHSY and CDR2 SAAADI. The J segment lost 8 bases and the V segment lost 6 bases, leaving 5 bases of the junction unmatched. This CDR3 is 13 amino acids long.

Regarding this clone: At one end, the junction sequence differs from germline, possibly due to a read error. V and J are TRBV9 and TRBJ1-2; 9 nucleotides align to TRBD1. The CDR3 has 15 residues. Germline CDR1 is SGDLS and CDR2 is YYNGEE. CDR3 nucleotide sequence: TGTGCCAGTAGCGTAGATTGGGACAGGGTCGATGGCTACACCTTC. Its translation is CASSVDWDRVDGYTF.

The genes are TRBV11-2 and TRBJ2-7; the match to TRBD2 covers 9 bases. Trimming removed 1 base from V and 5 bases from J; junction bases left unmatched: 12. This CDR3 has 17 residues. From germline, CDR1 is SGHAT and CDR2 FQNNGV. In DNA, the CDR3 is TGTGCCAGCAGCTTAGGGATCCTAGCGGGAAAAACGGACGAGCAGTACTTC. Its protein is CASSLGILAGKTDEQYF.

The chain recombines TRBV27 with TRBJ2-1, with 9 bases that match TRBD1. The germline V gene encodes CDR1 MNHEY and CDR2 SMNVEV (reference sequence). The CDR3 extends over 16 amino acids. Unmatched junction bases numbered 3, after V lost 2 bases and J lost 1 base. The CDR3 region is CASSLAGTGSYNEQFF. The CDR3 DNA reads TGTGCCAGCAGTTTAGCCGGGACAGGGTCCTACAATGAGCAGTTCTTC.

This clone was recorded once. The rearrangement joins TRBV15 to TRBJ2-7; maybe TRBD2 (5 bases). V lost 5 bases, J lost 3 bases, and 20 bases lay in between. CDR1 is LNHNV and CDR2 is YYDKDF in the germline V gene (reference sequence). CDR3 length equals 16 residues. The CDR3 nucleotides read TGTGCCACCAGCGGCGGAGGATATACACCGGGCTACGAGCAGTACTTC. This translates into CATSGGGYTPGYEQYF.

This rearrangement joins TRBV24-1 to TRBJ1-5; no reliable D call. The CDR3 spans 13 residues. CDR1 and CDR2 (germline): KGHDR, SFDVKD. Trimming took 10 bases from V and 0 from J, leaving 9 bases between them. The CDR3 loop reads CATGGYSNQPQHF. Written as DNA, the CDR3 is TGTGCCACTGGAGGTTATAGCAATCAGCCCCAGCATTTT.

This chain connects TRBV6-2 or TRBV6-3 to TRBJ1-1; a possible D gene is TRBD1 (6 bases). The length of the CDR3 is 16 residues. V lost 2 bases and J lost 0, with 13 bases in between. CDR1 and CDR2 (germline): MNHEY, SVGEGT. The chain's CDR3 is CASSYLPGTLNTEAFF. DNA of the CDR3: TGTGCCAGCAGTTACCTACCAGGGACATTGAACACTGAAGCTTTCTTT.

This sequence joins TRBV5-1 and TRBJ2-5, with a tentative D call TRBD2 (6 bases). Trimming pared 4 bases from V and 5 bases from J, leaving 15 bases between. Germline CDR1 is SGHRS and CDR2 is YFSETQ. The CDR3 covers 14 residues. CDR3 sequence reads: CASSLTRGRETQYF. The CDR3 DNA sequence: TGCGCCAGCAGCCTCACCCGGGGGAGGGAGACCCAGTACTTC.

The chain combines TRBV5-1 with TRBJ2-1, with D possibly being TRBD2 (6 bases). The germline gives CDR1 SGHRS, CDR2 YFSETQ. V was pared by 3 bases and J by 15 bases, with 25 bases between. The CDR3 covers 15 residues. In DNA form, the CDR3 reads TGCGCCAGCAGCTCTACCTGGGGTAGCGGAGGACTGTGGTTCTTC. This gives the protein CASSSTWGSGGLWFF. The full variable domain, with the rest looked up from reference TRBV5-1 and TRBJ2-1, is KAGVTQTPRYLIKTRGQQVTLSCSPISGHRSVSWYQQTPGQGLQFLFEYFSETQRNKGNFPGRFSGRQFSNSRSEMNVSTLELGDSALYLCASSSTWGSGGLWFFGPGTRLTVL.

The gene calls are TRBV5-1 and TRBJ2-1; 10 nucleotides align to TRBD2. The junction had 7 bases not matched to a gene; V was cut back by 7 bases and J by 0 bases. The CDR3 runs 16 residues. Looked up from germline, CDR1 is SGHRS and CDR2 is YFSETQ. The CDR3, as DNA: TGCGCCAGCGGGCTAGCGGGAGCGAGCTCCTACAATGAGCAGTTCTTC. This encodes CASGLAGASSYNEQFF.

This chain uses TRBV5-1 with TRBJ2-3; D gene unclear. CDR1 and CDR2 (germline): SGHRS, YFSETQ. Trimming shortened V by 4 bases and J by 3 bases, and 9 bases separated the two germline ends. The CDR3 runs 13 residues. Here the CDR3 reads CASSQTQTDTQYF. As DNA, the CDR3 is TGCGCCAGCAGCCAGACCCAGACAGATACGCAGTATTTT. The entire variable domain, with the rest obtained from reference TRBV5-1 and TRBJ2-3, is as follows: KAGVTQTPRYLIKTRGQQVTLSCSPISGHRSVSWYQQTPGQGLQFLFEYFSETQRNKGNFPGRFSGRQFSNSRSEMNVSTLELGDSALYLCASSQTQTDTQYFGPGTRLTVL.

The chain recombines TRBV6-5 with TRBJ1-1, with 7 bases identical to TRBD1. V lost 7 bases to trimming and J lost 6 bases; unmatched junction nucleotides: 11. The CDR3 consists of 14 residues. Looked up from germline, CDR1 is MNHEY and CDR2 is SVGAGI. The CDR3 protein is CASTVKQGFAEAFF. Here the CDR3 DNA reads TGTGCCAGCACCGTGAAACAGGGGTTCGCTGAAGCTTTCTTT.

This sequence joins TRBV6-5 and TRBJ2-1, with D perhaps assigned TRBD1 or TRBD2 (5 bases each). The CDR3 contains 13 residues. The V gene lost 6 bases and the J gene lost 5 bases, with 11 bases spanning the gap. Germline V gene sequence: CDR1 MNHEY, CDR2 SVGAGI. CDR3 in amino acids: CASRGDFDNEQFF. The CDR3 bases are TGTGCCAGCAGGGGGGATTTTGACAATGAGCAGTTCTTC.

The J gene is TRBJ2-3, the V gene TRBV9; D ambiguous. CDR3 length: 12 residues. The germline V and J ends were trimmed by 3 bases and 3 bases, with 5 bases remaining between them. CDR1 is SGDLS and CDR2 is YYNGEE in the germline V gene. The CDR3 protein is CASSAQTDTQYF. CDR3 DNA sequence: TGTGCCAGCAGCGCCCAGACAGATACGCAGTATTTT.

The chain uses TRBV27 and TRBJ2-7; 10 bases agree with TRBD1. This CDR3 comprises 14 residues. CDR1 MNHEY and CDR2 SMNVEV come from the germline V gene (reference sequence). V shed 6 bases and J 6 bases; nucleotides not matched to a gene: 8. The CDR3 coding sequence is TGTGCCAGCAGCCCGACAGGGGGCTCGTCCGAGCAGTACTTC. Residues: CASSPTGGSSEQYF.

The rearrangement links TRBV5-4 to TRBJ2-3, with TRBD1 as a possible D gene (6 bases). Trimming left V 0 bases short and J 7 bases short, with 24 bases between. This CDR3 contains 18 residues. Germline V lookup: CDR1 SGHNT, CDR2 YYREEE (reference sequence). CDR3 residues: CASSLGDWGQEPLNTQYF. DNA for the CDR3: TGTGCCAGCAGCTTGGGTGACTGGGGGCAGGAACCCCTAAATACGCAGTATTTT.

V usage is TRBV7-6 and J usage is TRBJ2-2; D call uncertain. The CDR3 runs to 15 residues. Germline V gives CDR1 SGHVS, CDR2 FNYEAQ. V was shortened by 1 base and J by 3 bases, with 9 bases between the two germline ends. The CDR3 nucleotides read TGTGCCAGCAGCTTAGGGGTTACGGACACCGGGGAGCTGTTTTTT. It yields the protein CASSLGVTDTGELFF.

The V and J genes are TRBV11-3 and TRBJ2-7; the match to TRBD1 covers 10 bases. Germline V lookup: CDR1 SGHNT, CDR2 YENEEA. After removal of 5 bases from V and 2 bases from J, the junction contained 6 bases not matched to a gene. This CDR3 contains 15 residues. CDR3 in amino acids: CASSPPTGGTYEQYF. CDR3 bases: TGTGCCAGCAGCCCCCCGACAGGGGGCACCTACGAGCAGTACTTC.

CDR3 DNA: TGTGCCAGCAGCTCCGGACAGGGGGGGTCGGATGAAGCTTTCTTT. It translates to CASSSGQGGSDEAFF. This chain links TRBV7-9 with TRBJ1-1; 10 bases are shared with TRBD1. This CDR3 region has 15 residues. V trimming: 4 bases; J trimming: 7 bases; junction bases outside the gene matches: 9. CDR1 SEHNR and CDR2 FQNEAQ come from the germline V gene (reference sequence).

This chain links TRBV7-3 with TRBJ2-1, with 11 bases fitting TRBD2. V lost 5 bases, J lost 4 bases, and 4 bases stayed unmatched. Germline CDR1 reads SGHTA; CDR2 reads FQGTGA. This CDR3 has 15 residues. The CDR3 DNA sequence: TGTGCCAGCAGCCCGGGACTAGCGGCTTACAATGAGCAGTTCTTC. Protein: CASSPGLAAYNEQFF.

The chain combines TRBV29-1 with TRBJ2-7, with a possible D match to TRBD2 (6 bases). V dropped 4 bases and J dropped 4 bases, with 14 bases sitting between them. Germline V gene data show CDR1 as SQVTM and CDR2 as ANQGSEA. The CDR3 spans 13 residues. CDR3 DNA: TGCAGCGTTGGGGGGGATCAAACTTACGAGCAGTACTTC. As protein: CSVGGDQTYEQYF.

V usage is TRBV6-1 and J usage is TRBJ2-7; TRBD2 matches at 10 bases. The junction had 5 bases not matched to a gene; V was cut back by 3 bases and J by 6 bases. CDR1 and CDR2 (germline): MNHNS, SASEGT. This CDR3 has 14 amino acids. In nucleotides, the CDR3 is TGTGCCAGCAGTGACAAGGGACTAGCGAGCGAGCAGTACTTC. Its translation is CASSDKGLASEQYF.